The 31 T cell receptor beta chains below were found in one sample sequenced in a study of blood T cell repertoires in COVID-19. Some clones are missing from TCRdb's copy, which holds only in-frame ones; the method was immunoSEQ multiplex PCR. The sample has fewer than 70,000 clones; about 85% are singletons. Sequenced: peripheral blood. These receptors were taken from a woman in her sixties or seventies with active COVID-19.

CDR3 sequence reads: CASKDRAHSGELFF. The CDR3 DNA reads as TGTGCCAGCAAGGACAGGGCCCATTCCGGGGAGCTGTTTTTT. The chain links TRBV6-5 to TRBJ2-2; the match to TRBD1 covers 8 bases. The V and J ends lost 7 bases and 6 bases, in that order; junction bases with no gene match: 7. Germline CDR1 is MNHEY and CDR2 is SVGAGI. The CDR3 length is 14 residues.

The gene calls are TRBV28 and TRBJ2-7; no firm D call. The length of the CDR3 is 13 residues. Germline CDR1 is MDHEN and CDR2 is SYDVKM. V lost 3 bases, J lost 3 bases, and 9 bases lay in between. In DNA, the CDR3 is TGTGCCAGCAGTTTTAACAGATACTACGAGCAGTACTTC. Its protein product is CASSFNRYYEQYF.

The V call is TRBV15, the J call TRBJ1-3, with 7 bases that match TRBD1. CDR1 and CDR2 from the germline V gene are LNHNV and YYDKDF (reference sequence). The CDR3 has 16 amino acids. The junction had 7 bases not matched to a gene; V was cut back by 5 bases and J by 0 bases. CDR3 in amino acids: CATSLRTGLSGNTIYF. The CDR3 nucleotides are TGTGCCACCAGCCTAAGGACAGGCCTCTCTGGAAACACCATATATTTT.

CDR3 sequence: CATSDHGQLYGYTF. The CDR3 DNA reads TGTGCCACCAGTGACCACGGACAGCTCTATGGCTACACCTTC. The chain recombines TRBV24-1 with TRBJ1-2; tentatively, D is TRBD1 (6 bases). The CDR3 runs 14 residues. Trimming left V 4 bases short and J 4 bases short, with 12 bases between. CDR1 is KGHDR, CDR2 SFDVKD, per germline.

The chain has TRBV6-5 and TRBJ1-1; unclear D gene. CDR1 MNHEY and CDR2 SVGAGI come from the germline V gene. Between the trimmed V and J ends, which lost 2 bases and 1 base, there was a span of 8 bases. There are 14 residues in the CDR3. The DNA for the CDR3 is TGTGCCAGCAGTTACGGGCCCGCGAACACTGAAGCTTTCTTT. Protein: CASSYGPANTEAFF.

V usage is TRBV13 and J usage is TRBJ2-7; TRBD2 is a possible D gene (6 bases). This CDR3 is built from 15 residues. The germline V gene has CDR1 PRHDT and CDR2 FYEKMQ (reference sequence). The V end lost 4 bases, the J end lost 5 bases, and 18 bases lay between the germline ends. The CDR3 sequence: CASSWGEEGDDEQYF. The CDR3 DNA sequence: TGTGCCAGCAGCTGGGGAGAGGAGGGAGACGACGAGCAGTACTTC.

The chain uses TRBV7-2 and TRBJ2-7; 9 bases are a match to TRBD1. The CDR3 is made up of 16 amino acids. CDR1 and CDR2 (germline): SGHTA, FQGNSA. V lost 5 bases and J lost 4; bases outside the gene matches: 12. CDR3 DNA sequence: TGTGCCAGCAGCATATCCGGGACAGGGCCCCTTTACGAGCAGTACTTC. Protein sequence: CASSISGTGPLYEQYF.

The CDR3 sequence is CASSRTGGHEQYF. The CDR3 nucleotides read TGTGCCAGCAGTCGGACAGGGGGCCACGAGCAGTACTTC. The rearrangement links TRBV12-3 or TRBV12-4 to TRBJ2-7; 11 positions match TRBD1. V lost 5 bases, J lost 5 bases, and 2 bases stayed unmatched. This CDR3 has 13 residues.

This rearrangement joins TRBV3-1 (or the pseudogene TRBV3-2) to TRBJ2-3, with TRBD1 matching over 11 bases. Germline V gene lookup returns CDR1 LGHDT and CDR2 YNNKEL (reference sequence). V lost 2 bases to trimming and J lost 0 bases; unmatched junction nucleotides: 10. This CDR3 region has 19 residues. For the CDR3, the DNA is TGTGCCAGCAGCCAATGGGACAGGGGGTCCCTCGGAAGCACAGATACGCAGTATTTT. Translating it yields CASSQWDRGSLGSTDTQYF.

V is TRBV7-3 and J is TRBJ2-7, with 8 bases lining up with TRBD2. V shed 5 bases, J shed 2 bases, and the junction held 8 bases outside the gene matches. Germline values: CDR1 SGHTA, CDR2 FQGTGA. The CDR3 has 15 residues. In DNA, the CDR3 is TGTGCCAGCAGCCGCGGATTAGCGGGGCCCTACGAGCAGTACTTC. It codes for CASSRGLAGPYEQYF.

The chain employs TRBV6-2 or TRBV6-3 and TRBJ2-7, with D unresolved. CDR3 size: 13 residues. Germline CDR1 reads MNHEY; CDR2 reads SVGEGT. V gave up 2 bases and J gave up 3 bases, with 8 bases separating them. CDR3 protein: CASSYQNNYEQYF. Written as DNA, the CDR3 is TGTGCCAGCAGTTACCAGAATAACTACGAGCAGTACTTC.

As DNA, the CDR3 is TGTGCCAGCACTAGACTAGCGGGGGTAGCAAGCGATACGCAGTATTTT. This sequence encodes CASTRLAGVASDTQYF. The V gene is TRBV28, the J gene TRBJ2-3; 12 bases agree with TRBD2. Germline assignment: CDR1 MDHEN and CDR2 SYDVKM. This CDR3 has 16 residues. With V trimmed by 7 bases and J by 6 bases, 11 bases remained unmatched.

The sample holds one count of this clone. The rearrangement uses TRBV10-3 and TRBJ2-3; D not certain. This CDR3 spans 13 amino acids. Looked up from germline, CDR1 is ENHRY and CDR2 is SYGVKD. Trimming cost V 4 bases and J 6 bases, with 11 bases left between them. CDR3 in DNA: TGTGCCATCAGTGGTGGCCCCCCGGATACGCAGTATTTT. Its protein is CAISGGPPDTQYF.

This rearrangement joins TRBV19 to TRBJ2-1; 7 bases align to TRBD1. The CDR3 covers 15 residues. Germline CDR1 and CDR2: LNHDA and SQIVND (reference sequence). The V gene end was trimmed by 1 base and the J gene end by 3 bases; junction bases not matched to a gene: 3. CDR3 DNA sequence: TGTGCCAGTAGTATAGGACAGGGATACTACAATGAGCAGTTCTTC. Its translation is CASSIGQGYYNEQFF.

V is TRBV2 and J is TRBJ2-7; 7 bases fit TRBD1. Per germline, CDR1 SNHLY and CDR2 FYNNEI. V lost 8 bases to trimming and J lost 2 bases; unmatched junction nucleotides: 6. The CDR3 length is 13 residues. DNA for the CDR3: TGTGCCAGCGGCTGGGACAGAGCCTACGAGCAGTACTTC. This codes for CASGWDRAYEQYF. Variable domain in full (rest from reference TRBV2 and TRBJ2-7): EPEVTQTPSHQVTQMGQEVILRCVPISNHLYFYWYRQILGQKVEFLVSFYNNEISEKSEIFDDQFSVERPDGSNFTLKIRSTKLEDSAMYFCASGWDRAYEQYFGPGTRLTVT.

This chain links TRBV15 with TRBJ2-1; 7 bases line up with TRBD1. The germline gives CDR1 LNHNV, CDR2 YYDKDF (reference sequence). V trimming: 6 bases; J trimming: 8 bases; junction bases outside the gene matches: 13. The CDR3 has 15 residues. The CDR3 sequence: CATRSRDSLMDEQFF. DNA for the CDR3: TGTGCCACCAGAAGCCGGGACAGCTTGATGGATGAGCAGTTCTTC.

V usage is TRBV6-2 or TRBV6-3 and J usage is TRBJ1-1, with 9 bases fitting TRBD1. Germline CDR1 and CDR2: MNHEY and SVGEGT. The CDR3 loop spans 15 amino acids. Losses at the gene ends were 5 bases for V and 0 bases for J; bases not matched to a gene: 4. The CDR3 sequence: CASSGGQGLNTEAFF. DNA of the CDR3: TGTGCCAGCAGTGGGGGACAGGGACTGAACACTGAAGCTTTCTTT.

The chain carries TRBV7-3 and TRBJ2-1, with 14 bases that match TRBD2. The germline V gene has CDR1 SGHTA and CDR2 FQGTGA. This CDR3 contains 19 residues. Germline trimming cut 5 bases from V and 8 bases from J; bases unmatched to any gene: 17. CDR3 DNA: TGTGCCAGCAGCCCCACCGCTACCGGGACTAGCGGGAGTGTGCATGAGCAGTTCTTC. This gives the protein CASSPTATGTSGSVHEQFF. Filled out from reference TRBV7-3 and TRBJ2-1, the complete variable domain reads GAGVSQTPSNKVTEKGKYVELRCDPISGHTALYWYRQSLGQGPEFLIYFQGTGAADDSGLPNDRFFAVRPEGSVSTLKIQRTERGDSAVYLCASSPTATGTSGSVHEQFFGPGTRLTVL.

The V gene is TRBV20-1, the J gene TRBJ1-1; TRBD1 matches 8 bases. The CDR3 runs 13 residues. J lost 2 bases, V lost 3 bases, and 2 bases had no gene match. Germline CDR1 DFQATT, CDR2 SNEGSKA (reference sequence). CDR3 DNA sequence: TGCAGTGCTAGTCAGGGGGCAAACACTGAAGCTTTCTTT. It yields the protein CSASQGANTEAFF.

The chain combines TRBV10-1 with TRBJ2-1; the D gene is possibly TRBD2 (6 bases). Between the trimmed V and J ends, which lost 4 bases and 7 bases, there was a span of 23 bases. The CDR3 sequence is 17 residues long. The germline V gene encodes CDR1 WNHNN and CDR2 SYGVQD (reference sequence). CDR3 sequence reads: CASSAPNRDFGRNEQFF. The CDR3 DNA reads TGCGCCAGCAGTGCGCCAAACCGGGACTTCGGAAGGAATGAGCAGTTCTTC.

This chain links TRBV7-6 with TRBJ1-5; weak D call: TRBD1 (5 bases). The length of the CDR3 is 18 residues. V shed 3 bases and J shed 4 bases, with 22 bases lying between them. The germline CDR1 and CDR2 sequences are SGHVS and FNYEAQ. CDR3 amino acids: CASSLGQDDSFANQPQHF. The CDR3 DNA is TGTGCCAGCAGCTTGGGTCAGGACGACAGTTTCGCAAATCAGCCCCAGCATTTT.

CDR3 loop: CASSRQRVSSYEQYF. CDR3 in DNA: TGTGCCAGCAGCCGTCAGCGGGTCAGCTCCTACGAGCAGTACTTC. The chain employs TRBV28 and TRBJ2-7; D might be TRBD2 (6 bases). This CDR3 contains 15 residues. Trimming cost V 6 bases and J 0 bases, with 15 bases left between them. The V gene's germline CDR1 is MDHEN and CDR2 SYDVKM.

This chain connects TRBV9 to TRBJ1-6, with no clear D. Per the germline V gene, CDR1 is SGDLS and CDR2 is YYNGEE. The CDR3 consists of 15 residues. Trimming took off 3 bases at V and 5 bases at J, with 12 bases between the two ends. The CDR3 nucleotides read TGTGCCAGCAGCGAGACGGGAGTAGATAATTCACCCCTCCACTTT. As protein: CASSETGVDNSPLHF.

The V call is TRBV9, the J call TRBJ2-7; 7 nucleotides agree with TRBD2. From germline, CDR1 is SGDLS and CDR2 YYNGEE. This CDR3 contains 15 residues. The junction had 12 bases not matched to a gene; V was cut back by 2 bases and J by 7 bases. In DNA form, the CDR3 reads TGTGCCAGCAGCGTCGGGACTACCCCAACGGTTGAGCAGTACTTC. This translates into CASSVGTTPTVEQYF.

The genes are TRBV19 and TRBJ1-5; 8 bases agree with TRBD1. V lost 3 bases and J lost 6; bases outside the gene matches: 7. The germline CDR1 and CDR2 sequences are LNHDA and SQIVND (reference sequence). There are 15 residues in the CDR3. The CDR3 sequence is CASSIQGASSQPQHF. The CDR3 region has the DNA TGTGCCAGTAGTATTCAGGGGGCAAGTAGTCAGCCCCAGCATTTT.

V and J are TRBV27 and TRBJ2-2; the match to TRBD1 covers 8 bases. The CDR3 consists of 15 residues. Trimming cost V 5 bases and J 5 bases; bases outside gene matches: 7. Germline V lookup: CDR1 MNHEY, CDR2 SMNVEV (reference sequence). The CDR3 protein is CASSVQGAHTGELFF. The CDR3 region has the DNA TGTGCCAGCAGTGTCCAGGGGGCGCATACCGGGGAGCTGTTTTTT.

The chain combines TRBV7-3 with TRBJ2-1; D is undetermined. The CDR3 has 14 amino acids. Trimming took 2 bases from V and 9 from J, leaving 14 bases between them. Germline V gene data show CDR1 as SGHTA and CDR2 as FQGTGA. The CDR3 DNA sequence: TGTGCCAGCAGCTTATATAGCCTCGAGGCTGAGCAGTTCTTC. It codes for CASSLYSLEAEQFF.

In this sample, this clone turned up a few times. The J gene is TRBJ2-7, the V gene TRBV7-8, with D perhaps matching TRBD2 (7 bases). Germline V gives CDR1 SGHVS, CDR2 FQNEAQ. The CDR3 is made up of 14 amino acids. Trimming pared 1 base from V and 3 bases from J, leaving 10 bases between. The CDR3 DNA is TGTGCCAGCAGCTTAGAGGGGGGGCACTACGAGCAGTACTTC. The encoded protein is CASSLEGGHYEQYF. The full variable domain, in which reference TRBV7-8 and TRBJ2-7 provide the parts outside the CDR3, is GAGVSQSPRYKVAKRGQDVALRCDPISGHVSLFWYQQALGQGPEFLTYFQNEAQLDKSGLPSDRFFAERPEGSVSTLKIQRTQQEDSAVYLCASSLEGGHYEQYFGPGTRLTVT.

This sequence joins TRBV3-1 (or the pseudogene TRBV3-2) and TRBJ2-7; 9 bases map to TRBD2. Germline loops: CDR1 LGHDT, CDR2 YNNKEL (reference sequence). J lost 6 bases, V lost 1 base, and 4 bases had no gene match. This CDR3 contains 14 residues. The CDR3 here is CASSQGAGGGEQYF. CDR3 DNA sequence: TGTGCCAGCAGCCAAGGTGCGGGAGGGGGCGAGCAGTACTTC.

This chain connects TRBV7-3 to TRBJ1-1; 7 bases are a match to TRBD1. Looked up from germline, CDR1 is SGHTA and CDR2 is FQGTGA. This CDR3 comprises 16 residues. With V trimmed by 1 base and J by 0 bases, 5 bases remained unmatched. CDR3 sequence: CASSLMPGGMNTEAFF. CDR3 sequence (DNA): TGTGCCAGCAGCTTAATGCCAGGGGGGATGAACACTGAAGCTTTCTTT.

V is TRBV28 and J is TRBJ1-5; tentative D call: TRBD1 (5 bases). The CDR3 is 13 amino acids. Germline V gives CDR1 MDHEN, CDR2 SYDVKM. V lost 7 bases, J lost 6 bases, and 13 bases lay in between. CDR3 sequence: CASTSTVGQPQHF. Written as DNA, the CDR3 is TGTGCCAGCACTTCGACAGTGGGTCAGCCCCAGCATTTT.